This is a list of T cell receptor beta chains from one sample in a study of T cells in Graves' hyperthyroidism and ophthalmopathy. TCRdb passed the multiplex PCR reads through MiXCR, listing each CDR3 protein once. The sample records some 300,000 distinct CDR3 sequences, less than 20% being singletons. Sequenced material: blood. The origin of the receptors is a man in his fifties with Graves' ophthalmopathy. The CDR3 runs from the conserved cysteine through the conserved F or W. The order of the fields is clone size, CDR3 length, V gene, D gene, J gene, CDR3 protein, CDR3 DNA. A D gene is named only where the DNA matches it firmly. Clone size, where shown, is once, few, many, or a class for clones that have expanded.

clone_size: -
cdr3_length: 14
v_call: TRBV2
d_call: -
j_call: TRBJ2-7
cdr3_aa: CASRPGGSTYEQYF
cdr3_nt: TGTGCCAGCAGGCCCGGTGGAAGCACCTACGAGCAGTACTTC

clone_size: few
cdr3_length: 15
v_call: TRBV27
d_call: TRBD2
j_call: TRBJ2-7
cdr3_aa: CASSLAGGQPYEQYF
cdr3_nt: TGTGCCAGCAGTCTAGCGGGAGGGCAACCCTACGAGCAGTACTTC

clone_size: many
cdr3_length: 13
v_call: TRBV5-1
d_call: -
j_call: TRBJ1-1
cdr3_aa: CASRARENTEAFF
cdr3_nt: TGCGCCAGCAGGGCCAGGGAGAACACTGAAGCTTTCTTT

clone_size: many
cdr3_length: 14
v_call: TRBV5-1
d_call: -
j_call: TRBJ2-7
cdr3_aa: CASSLAADSYEQYF
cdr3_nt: TGCGCCAGCAGCTTGGCCGCGGACTCCTACGAGCAGTACTTC

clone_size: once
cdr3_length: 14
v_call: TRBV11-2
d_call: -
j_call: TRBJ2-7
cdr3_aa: CASSFARAVHEQYF
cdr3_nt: TGTGCCAGCAGCTTTGCACGGGCGGTCCACGAGCAGTACTTC

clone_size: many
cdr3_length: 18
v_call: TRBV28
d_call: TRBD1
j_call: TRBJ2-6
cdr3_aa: CASSLTGGAVSGANVLTF
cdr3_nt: TGTGCCAGCAGTTTAACAGGGGGCGCGGTCTCTGGGGCCAACGTCCTGACTTTC

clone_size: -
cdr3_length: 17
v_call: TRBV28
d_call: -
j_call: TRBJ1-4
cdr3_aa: CASSSIQAGVSGEKLFF
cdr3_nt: TGTGCCAGCAGTTCTATTCAAGCGGGGGTTAGTGGTGAAAAACTGTTTTTT

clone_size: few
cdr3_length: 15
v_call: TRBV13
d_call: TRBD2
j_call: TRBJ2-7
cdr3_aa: CAGSPRGAGVYEQYF
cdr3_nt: TGTGCCGGCAGCCCCCGCGGAGCGGGGGTGTACGAGCAGTACTTC

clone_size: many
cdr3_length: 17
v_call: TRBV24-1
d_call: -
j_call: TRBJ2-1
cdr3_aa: CATSDSWTVGTYNEQFF
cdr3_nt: TGTGCCACCAGTGATTCTTGGACGGTGGGTACCTACAATGAGCAGTTCTTC

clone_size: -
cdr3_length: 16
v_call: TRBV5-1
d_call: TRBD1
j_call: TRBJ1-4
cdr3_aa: CASSLTSGGGYEKLFF
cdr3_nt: TGCGCCAGCAGCTTGACCTCAGGGGGCGGGTATGAAAAACTGTTTTTT

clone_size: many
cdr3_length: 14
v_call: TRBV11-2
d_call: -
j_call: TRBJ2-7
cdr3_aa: CASSTGQYSDEQYF
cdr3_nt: TGTGCCAGCAGCACCGGACAGTACAGCGACGAGCAGTACTTC

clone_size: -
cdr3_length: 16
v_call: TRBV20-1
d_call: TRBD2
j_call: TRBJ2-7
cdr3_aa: CSAPTGLAGGGATQYF
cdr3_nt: TGCAGTGCTCCGACGGGACTAGCGGGGGGGGGGGCCACGCAGTACTTC

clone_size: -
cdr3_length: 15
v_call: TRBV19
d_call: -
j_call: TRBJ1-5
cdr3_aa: CASSIKGLQGQPQHF
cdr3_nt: TGTGCCAGTAGTATAAAGGGACTGCAGGGGCAGCCCCAGCATTTT

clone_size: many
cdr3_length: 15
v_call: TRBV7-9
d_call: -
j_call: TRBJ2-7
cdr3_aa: CASSFLGKEAYEQYF
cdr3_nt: TGTGCCAGCAGCTTCCTTGGGAAGGAGGCCTACGAGCAGTACTTC

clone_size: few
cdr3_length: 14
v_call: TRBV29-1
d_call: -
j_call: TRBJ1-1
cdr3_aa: CSAGWTRMNTEAFF
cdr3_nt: TGCAGCGCGGGATGGACGAGGATGAACACTGAAGCTTTCTTT

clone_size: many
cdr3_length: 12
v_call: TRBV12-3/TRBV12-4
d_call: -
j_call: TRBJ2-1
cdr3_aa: CASSLVRREQFF
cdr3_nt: TGTGCCAGCAGTTTAGTAAGGCGGGAGCAGTTCTTC

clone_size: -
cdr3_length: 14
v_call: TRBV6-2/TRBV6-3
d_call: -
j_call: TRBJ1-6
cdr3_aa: CASRPDKEVFPLHF
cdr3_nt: TGTGCCAGCAGACCGGACAAGGAGGTATTTCCCCTCCACTTT

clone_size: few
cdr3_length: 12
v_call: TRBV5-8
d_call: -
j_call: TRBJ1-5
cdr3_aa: CASGNRNQPQHF
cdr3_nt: TGTGCCAGCGGGAACCGCAATCAGCCCCAGCATTTT

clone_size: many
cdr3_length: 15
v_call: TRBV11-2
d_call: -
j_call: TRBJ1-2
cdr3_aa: CASSLARGINYGYTF
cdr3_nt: TGTGCCAGCAGCTTAGCCCGGGGGATTAACTATGGCTACACCTTC

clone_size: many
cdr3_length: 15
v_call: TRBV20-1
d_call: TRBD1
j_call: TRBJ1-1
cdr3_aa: CSASSPDRGYTEAFF
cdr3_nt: TGCAGTGCTAGTTCCCCCGACAGGGGGTACACTGAAGCTTTCTTT

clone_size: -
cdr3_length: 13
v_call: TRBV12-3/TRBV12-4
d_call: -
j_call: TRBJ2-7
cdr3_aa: CASSRWGGYEQYF
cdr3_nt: TGTGCCAGCAGTCGGTGGGGCGGGTACGAGCAGTACTTC

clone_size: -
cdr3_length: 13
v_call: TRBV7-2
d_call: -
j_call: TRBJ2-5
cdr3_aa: CTSSLQGLETRYF
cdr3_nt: TGTACCAGCAGCTTACAAGGGCTGGAGACCCGGTACTTC

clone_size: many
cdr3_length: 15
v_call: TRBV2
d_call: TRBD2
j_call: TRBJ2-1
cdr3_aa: CASTSRGLAYNEQFF
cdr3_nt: TGTGCCAGCACTTCCCGGGGACTAGCTTACAATGAGCAGTTCTTC

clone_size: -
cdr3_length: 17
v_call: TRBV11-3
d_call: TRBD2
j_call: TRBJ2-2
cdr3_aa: CASSSGLAGVAPGELFF
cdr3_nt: TGTGCCAGCAGCTCAGGACTAGCGGGAGTCGCGCCTGGGGAGCTGTTTTTT

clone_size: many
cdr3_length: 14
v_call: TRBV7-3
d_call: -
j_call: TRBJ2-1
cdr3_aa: CASGGSDGNNEQFF
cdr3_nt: TGTGCCAGCGGGGGCTCGGACGGGAACAATGAGCAGTTCTTC

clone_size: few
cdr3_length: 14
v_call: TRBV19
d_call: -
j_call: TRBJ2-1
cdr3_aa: CASSLGTRGNEQFF
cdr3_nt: TGTGCCAGTAGTCTCGGGACTCGGGGCAATGAGCAGTTCTTC

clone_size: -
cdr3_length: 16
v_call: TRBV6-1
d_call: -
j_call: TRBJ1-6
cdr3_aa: CASSPTGSAYNSPLHF
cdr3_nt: TGTGCCAGCAGCCCCACAGGGTCAGCCTATAATTCACCCCTCCACTTT

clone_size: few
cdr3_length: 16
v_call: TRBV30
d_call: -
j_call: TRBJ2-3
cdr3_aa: CAWSVDHHFSTDTQYF
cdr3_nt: TGTGCCTGGAGTGTGGACCACCATTTCAGCACAGATACGCAGTATTTT

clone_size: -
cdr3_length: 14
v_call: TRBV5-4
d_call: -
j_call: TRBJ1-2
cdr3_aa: CASSSRQINYGYTF
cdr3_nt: TGTGCCAGCAGCTCCAGACAGATTAACTATGGCTACACCTTC

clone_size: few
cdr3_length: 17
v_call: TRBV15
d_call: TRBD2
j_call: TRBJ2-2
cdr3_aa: CATSRARGRPYTGELFF
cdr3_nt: TGTGCCACCAGCAGAGCCCGCGGGAGGCCGTACACCGGGGAGCTGTTTTTT

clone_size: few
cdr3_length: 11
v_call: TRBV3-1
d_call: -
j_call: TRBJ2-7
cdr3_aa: CASSGNYEQYF
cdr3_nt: TGTGCCAGCAGTGGGAACTACGAGCAGTACTTC

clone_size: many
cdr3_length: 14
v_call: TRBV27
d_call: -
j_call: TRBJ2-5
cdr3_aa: CASSLSPGEETQYF
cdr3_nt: TGTGCCAGCAGTTTATCCCCGGGGGAAGAGACCCAGTACTTC

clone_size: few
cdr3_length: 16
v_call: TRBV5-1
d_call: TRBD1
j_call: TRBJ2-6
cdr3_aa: CASRWDRDSGANVLTF
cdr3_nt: TGCGCCAGCAGATGGGACAGGGACTCTGGGGCCAACGTCCTGACTTTC

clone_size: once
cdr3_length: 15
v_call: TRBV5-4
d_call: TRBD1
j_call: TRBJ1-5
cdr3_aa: CASSKQGVESQPQHF
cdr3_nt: TGTGCCAGCAGCAAACAGGGGGTAGAAAGTCAGCCCCAGCATTTT

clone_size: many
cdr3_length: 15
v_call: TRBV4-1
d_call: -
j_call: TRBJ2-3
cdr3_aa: CASSQDTRGTDTQYF
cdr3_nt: TGCGCCAGCAGCCAAGATACAAGGGGGACAGATACGCAGTATTTT

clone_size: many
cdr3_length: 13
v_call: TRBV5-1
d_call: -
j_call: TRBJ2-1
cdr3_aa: CASSLVAWDEQFF
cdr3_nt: TGCGCCAGCAGCTTGGTAGCGTGGGATGAGCAGTTCTTC

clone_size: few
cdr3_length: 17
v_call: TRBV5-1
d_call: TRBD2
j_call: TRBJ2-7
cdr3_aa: CASSLVSSVGLLYEQYF
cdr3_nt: TGCGCCAGCAGCTTGGTCTCTTCCGTGGGACTACTCTACGAGCAGTACTTC

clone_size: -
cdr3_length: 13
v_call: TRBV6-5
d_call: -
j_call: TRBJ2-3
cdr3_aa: CTSSYSLTDTQYF
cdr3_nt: TGTACCAGCAGTTACAGTCTCACAGATACGCAGTATTTT

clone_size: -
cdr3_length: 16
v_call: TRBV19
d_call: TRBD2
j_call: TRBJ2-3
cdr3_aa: CASIGSWTSSSDTQYF
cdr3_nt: TGTGCCAGTATCGGGTCTTGGACTAGCTCGTCCGATACGCAGTATTTT

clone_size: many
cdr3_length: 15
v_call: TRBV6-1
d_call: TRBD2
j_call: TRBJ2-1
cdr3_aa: CASSERLAGYNEQFF
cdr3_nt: TGTGCCAGCAGTGAAAGGCTAGCGGGATACAATGAGCAGTTCTTC

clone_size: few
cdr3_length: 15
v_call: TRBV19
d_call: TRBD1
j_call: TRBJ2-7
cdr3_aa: CASSIGTGGDYEQYF
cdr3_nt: TGTGCCAGTAGTATTGGGACAGGGGGGGACTACGAGCAGTACTTC

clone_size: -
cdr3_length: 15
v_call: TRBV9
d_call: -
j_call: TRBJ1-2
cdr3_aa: CASSVGQGTNYGYTF
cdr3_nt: TGTGCCAGCAGCGTAGGTCAGGGAACTAACTATGGCTACACCTTC

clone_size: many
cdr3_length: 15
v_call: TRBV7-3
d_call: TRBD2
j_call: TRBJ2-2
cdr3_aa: CASSSSGRNTGELFF
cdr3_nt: TGCGCCAGCAGCTCTAGCGGGAGGAACACCGGGGAGCTGTTTTTT

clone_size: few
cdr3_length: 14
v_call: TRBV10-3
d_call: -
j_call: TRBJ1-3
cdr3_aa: CAISDWGAGNTIYF
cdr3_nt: TGTGCCATCAGTGATTGGGGCGCTGGAAACACCATATATTTT

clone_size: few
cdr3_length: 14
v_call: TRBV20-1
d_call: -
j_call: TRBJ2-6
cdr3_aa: CSAKSLSGANVLTF
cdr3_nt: TGCAGTGCTAAAAGTCTCTCTGGGGCCAACGTCCTGACTTTC

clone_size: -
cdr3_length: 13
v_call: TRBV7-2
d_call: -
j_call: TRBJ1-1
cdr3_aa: CASNQQMNTEAFF
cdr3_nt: TGTGCCAGCAACCAACAGATGAACACTGAAGCTTTCTTT

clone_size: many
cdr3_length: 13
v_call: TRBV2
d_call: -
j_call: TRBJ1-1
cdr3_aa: CASCGGMNTEAFF
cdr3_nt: TGTGCCAGCTGTGGCGGTATGAACACTGAAGCTTTCTTT

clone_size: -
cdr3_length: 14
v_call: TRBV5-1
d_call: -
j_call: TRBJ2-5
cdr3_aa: CASSPTGSRETQYF
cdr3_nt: TGCGCCAGCAGCCCTACAGGGTCCCGGGAGACCCAGTACTTC

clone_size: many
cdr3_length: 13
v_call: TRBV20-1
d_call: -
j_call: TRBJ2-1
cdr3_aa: CSAAEPRDNEQFF
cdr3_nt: TGCAGCGCGGCGGAACCCAGGGACAATGAGCAGTTCTTC

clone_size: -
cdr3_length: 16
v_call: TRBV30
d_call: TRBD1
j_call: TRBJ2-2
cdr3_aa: CAWTPGQGMNTGELFF
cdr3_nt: TGTGCCTGGACCCCGGGACAGGGAATGAACACCGGGGAGCTGTTTTTT

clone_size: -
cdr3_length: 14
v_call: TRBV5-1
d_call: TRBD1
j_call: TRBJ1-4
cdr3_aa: CASSLGQNNEKLFF
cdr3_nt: TGCGCCAGCAGCCTGGGACAGAATAATGAAAAACTGTTTTTT

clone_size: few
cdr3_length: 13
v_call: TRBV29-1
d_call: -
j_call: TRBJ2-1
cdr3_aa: CSVAPFSDPEQFF
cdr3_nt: TGCAGCGTTGCCCCCTTTAGCGACCCTGAGCAGTTCTTC

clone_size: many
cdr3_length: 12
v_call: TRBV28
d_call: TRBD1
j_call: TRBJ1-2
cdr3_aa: CASSADRVGYTF
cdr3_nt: TGTGCCAGCAGTGCGGACAGGGTTGGCTACACCTTC

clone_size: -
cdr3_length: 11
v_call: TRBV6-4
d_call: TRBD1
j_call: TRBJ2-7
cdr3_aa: CATHTGVQQYF
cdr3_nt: TGTGCCACCCACACAGGGGTACAGCAGTACTTC

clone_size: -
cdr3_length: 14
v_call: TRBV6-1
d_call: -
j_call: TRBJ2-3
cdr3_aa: CASKESPSTDTQYF
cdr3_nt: TGTGCCAGCAAGGAAAGTCCTAGCACAGATACGCAGTATTTT

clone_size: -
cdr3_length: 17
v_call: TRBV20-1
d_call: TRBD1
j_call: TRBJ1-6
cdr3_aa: CSARDLLGDRGHSPLHF
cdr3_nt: TGCAGTGCTAGAGATCTGTTGGGGGACAGGGGGCATTCACCCCTCCACTTT

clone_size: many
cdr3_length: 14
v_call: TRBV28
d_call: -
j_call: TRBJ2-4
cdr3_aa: CASSLRGGANIQYF
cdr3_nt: TGTGCCAGCAGTTTAAGGGGGGGAGCGAACATTCAGTACTTC

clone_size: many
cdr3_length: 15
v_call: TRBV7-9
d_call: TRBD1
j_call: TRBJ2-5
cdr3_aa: CASSSGQGDQETQYF
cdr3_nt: TGTGCCAGCAGCTCGGGACAGGGGGACCAAGAGACCCAGTACTTC

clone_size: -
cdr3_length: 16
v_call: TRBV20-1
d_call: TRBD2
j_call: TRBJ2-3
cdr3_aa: CSARLPLAGLTDTQYF
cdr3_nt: TGCAGTGCTAGACTGCCACTAGCGGGACTCACAGATACGCAGTATTTT